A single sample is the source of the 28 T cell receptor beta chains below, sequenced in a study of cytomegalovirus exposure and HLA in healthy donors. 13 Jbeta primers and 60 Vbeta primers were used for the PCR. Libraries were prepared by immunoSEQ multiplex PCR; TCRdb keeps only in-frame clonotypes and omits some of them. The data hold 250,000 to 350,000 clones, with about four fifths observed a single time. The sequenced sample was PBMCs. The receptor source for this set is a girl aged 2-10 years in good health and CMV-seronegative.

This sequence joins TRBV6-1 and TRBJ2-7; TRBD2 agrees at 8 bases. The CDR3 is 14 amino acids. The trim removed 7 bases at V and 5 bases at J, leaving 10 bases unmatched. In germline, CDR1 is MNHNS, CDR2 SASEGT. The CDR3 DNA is TGTGCCAGCATGACGGGAGGGCCCGTCCACGAGCAGTACTTC. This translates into CASMTGGPVHEQYF.

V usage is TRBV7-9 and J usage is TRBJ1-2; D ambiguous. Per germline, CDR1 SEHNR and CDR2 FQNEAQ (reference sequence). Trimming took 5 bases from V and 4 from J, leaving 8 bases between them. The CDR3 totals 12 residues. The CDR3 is CASSHSSYGYTF. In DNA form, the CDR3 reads TGTGCCAGCAGCCATTCTAGCTATGGCTACACCTTC.

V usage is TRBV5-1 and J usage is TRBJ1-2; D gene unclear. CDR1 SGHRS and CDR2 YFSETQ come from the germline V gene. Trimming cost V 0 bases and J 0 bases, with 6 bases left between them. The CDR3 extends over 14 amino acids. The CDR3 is CASSLGQANYGYTF. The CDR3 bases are TGCGCCAGCAGCTTGGGGCAAGCTAACTATGGCTACACCTTC.

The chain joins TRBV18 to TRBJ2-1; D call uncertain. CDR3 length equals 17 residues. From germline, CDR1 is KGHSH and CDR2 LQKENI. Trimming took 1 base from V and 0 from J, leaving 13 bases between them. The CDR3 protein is CASSPLFLASSYNEQFF. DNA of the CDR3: TGTGCCAGCTCACCACTATTTCTGGCTAGCTCCTACAATGAGCAGTTCTTC. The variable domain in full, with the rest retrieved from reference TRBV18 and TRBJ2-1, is NAGVMQNPRHLVRRRGQEARLRCSPMKGHSHVYWYRQLPEEGLKFMVYLQKENIIDESGMPKERFSAEFPKEGPSILRIQQVVRGDSAAYFCASSPLFLASSYNEQFFGPGTRLTVL.

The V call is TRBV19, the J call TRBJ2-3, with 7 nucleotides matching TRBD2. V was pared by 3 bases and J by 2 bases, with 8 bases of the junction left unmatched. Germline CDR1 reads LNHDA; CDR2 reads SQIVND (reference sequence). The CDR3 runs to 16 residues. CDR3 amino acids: CASSIGRETFTDTQYF. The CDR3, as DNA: TGTGCCAGTAGTATCGGGCGGGAGACCTTCACAGATACGCAGTATTTT.

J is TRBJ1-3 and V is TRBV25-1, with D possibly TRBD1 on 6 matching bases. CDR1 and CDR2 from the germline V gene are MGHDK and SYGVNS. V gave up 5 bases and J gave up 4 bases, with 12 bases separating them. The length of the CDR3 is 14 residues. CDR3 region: CASSIGGGGNTIYF. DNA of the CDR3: TGTGCCAGCAGTATTGGGGGCGGAGGAAACACCATATATTTT.

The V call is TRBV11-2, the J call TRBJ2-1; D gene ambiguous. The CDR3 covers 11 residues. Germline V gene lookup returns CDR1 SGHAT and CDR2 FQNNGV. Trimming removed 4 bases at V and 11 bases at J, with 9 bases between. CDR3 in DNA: TGTGCCAGCAGCTCCAGTTTTAAGCAGTTCTTC. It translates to CASSSSFKQFF.

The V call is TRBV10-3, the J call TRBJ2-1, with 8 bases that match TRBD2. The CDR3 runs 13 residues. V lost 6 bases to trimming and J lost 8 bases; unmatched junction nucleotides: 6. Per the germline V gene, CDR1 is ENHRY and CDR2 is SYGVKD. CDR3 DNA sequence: TGTGCCATCAGAGTAGCGGGGAGTGATGAGCAGTTCTTC. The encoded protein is CAIRVAGSDEQFF.

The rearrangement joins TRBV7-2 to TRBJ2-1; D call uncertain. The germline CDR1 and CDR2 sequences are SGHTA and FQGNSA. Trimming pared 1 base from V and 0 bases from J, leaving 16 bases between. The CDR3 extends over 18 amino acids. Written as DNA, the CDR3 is TGTGCCAGCAGCTTAGTAGGTCTGGCGGTCATCTCCTACAATGAGCAGTTCTTC. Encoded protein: CASSLVGLAVISYNEQFF.

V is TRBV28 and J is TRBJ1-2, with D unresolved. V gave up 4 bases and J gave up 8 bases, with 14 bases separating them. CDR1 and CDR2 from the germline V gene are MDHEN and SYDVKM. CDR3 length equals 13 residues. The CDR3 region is CASSYGLIGGYTF. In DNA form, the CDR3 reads TGTGCCAGCAGTTACGGCCTTATCGGGGGCTACACCTTC.

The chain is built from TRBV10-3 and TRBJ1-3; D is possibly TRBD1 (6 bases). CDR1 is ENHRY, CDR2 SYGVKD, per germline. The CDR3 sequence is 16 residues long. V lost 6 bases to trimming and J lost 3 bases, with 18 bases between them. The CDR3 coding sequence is TGTGCCATCAGCTGGACAGCCGATCAAAATGGAAACACCATATATTTT. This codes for CAISWTADQNGNTIYF.

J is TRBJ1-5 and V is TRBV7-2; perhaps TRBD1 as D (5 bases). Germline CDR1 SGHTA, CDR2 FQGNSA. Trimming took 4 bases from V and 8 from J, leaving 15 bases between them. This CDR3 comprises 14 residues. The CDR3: CASSSLGGIEPQHF. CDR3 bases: TGTGCCAGCAGCTCCCTGGGGGGAATCGAGCCCCAGCATTTT.

CDR3 bases: TGTGCCAGCAGCGAACCCTACAGGGGCACTGAAGCTTTCTTT. Protein: CASSEPYRGTEAFF. The chain links TRBV28 to TRBJ1-1, with TRBD1 identical over 7 bases. Germline assignment: CDR1 MDHEN and CDR2 SYDVKM. The CDR3 sequence is 14 residues long. J was trimmed by 4 bases and V by 6 bases; bases with no gene match: 8.

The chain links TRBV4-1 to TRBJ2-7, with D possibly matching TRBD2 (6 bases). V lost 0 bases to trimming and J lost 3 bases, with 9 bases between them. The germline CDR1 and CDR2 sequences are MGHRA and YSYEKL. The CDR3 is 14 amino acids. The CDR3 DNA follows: TGCGCCAGCAGCCAAGAGTGGGGGGACTACGAGCAGTACTTC. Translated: CASSQEWGDYEQYF.

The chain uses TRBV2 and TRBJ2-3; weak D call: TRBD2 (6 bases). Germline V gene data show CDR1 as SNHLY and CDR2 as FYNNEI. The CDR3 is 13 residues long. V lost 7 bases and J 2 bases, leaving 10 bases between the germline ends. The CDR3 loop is CASIRDFTDTQYF. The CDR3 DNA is TGTGCCAGCATCCGGGACTTCACAGATACGCAGTATTTT. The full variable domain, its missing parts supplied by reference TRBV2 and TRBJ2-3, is EPEVTQTPSHQVTQMGQEVILRCVPISNHLYFYWYRQILGQKVEFLVSFYNNEISEKSEIFDDQFSVERPDGSNFTLKIRSTKLEDSAMYFCASIRDFTDTQYFGPGTRLTVL.

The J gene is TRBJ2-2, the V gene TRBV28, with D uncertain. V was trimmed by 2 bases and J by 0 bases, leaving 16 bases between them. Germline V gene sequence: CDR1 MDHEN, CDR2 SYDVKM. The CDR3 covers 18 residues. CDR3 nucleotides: TGTGCCAGCAGTTTAATCACCTTTGGGCGAACGAACACCGGGGAGCTGTTTTTT. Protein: CASSLITFGRTNTGELFF. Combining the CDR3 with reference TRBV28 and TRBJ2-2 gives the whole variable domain DVKVTQSSRYLVKRTGEKVFLECVQDMDHENMFWYRQDPGLGLRLIYFSYDVKMKEKGDIPEGYSVSREKKERFSLILESASTNQTSMYLCASSLITFGRTNTGELFFGEGSRLTVL.

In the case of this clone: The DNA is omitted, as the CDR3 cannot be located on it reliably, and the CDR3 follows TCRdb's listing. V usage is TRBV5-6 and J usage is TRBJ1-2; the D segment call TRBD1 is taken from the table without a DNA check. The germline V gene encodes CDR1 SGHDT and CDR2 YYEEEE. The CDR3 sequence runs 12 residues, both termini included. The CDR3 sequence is CASRVGQGAKTF.

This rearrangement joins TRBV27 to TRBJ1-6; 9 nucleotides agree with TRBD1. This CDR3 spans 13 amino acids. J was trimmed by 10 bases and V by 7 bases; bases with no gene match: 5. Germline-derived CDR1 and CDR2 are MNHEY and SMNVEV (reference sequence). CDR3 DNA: TGTGCCAGCACGACAGGGGGTAGATCACCCCTCCACTTT. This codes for CASTTGGRSPLHF.

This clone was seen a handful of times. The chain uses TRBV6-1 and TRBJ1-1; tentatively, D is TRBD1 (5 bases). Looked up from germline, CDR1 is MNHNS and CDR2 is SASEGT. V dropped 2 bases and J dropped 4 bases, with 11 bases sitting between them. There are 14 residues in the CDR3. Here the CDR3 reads CASSEPPGGTEAFF. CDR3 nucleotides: TGTGCCAGCAGTGAACCCCCGGGGGGCACTGAAGCTTTCTTT.

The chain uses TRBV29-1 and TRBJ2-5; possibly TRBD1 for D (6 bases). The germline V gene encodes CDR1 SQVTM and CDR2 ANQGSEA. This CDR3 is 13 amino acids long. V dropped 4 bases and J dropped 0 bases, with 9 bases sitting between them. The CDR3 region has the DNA TGCAGCGTTGGTGGGACATACCAAGAGACCCAGTACTTC. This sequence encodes CSVGGTYQETQYF. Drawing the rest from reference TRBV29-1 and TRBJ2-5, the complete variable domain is SAVISQKPSRDICQRGTSLTIQCQVDSQVTMMFWYRQQPGQSLTLIATANQGSEATYESGFVIDKFPISRPNLTFSTLTVSNMSPEDSSIYLCSVGGTYQETQYFGPGTRLLVL.

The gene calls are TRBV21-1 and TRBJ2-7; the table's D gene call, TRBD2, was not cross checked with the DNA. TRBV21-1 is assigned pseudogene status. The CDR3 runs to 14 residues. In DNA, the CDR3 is TGTGCCAGCAGCAAAGGGATACTATGCTACGAGCAGTACTTC. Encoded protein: CASSKGILCYEQYF.

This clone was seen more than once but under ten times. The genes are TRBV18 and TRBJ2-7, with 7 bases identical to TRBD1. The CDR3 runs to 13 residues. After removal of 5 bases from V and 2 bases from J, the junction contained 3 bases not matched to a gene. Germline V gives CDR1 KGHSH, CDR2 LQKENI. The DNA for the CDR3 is TGTGCCAGCTCAGTCGACAGGGCCTACGAGCAGTACTTC. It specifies CASSVDRAYEQYF. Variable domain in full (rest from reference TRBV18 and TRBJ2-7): NAGVMQNPRHLVRRRGQEARLRCSPMKGHSHVYWYRQLPEEGLKFMVYLQKENIIDESGMPKERFSAEFPKEGPSILRIQQVVRGDSAAYFCASSVDRAYEQYFGPGTRLTVT.

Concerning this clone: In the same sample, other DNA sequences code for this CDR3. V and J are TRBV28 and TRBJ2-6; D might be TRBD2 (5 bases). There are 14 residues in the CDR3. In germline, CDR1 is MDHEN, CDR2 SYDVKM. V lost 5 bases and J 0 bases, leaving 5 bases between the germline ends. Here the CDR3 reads CASSGSSGANVLTF. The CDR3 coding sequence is TGTGCCAGCAGTGGGAGCTCTGGGGCCAACGTCCTGACTTTC.

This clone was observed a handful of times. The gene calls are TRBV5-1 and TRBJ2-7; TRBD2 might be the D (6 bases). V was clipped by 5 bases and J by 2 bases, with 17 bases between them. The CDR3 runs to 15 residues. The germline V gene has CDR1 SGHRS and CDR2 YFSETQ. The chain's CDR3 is CASRPLRDGAYEQYF. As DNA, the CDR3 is TGCGCCAGCAGACCATTGCGGGATGGGGCCTACGAGCAGTACTTC.

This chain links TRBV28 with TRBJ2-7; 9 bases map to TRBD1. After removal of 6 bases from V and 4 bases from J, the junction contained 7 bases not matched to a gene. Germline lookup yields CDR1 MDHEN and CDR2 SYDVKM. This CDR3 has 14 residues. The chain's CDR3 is CASSSGTGLYEQYF. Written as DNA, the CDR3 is TGTGCCAGCAGCTCGGGGACAGGGTTATACGAGCAGTACTTC.

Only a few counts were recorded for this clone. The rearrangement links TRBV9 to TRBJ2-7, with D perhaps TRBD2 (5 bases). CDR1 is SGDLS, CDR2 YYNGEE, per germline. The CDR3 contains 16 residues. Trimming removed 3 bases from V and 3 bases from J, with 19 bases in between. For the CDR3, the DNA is TGTGCCAGCAGCGCAACCACACGGGATCAGGTCTACGAGCAGTACTTC. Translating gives CASSATTRDQVYEQYF.

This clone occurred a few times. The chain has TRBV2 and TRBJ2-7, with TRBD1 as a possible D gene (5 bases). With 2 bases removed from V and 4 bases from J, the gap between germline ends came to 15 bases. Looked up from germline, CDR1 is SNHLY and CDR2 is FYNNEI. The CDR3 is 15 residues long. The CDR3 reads CASSELETENYEQYF. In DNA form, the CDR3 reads TGTGCCAGCAGTGAATTGGAGACAGAGAATTACGAGCAGTACTTC.

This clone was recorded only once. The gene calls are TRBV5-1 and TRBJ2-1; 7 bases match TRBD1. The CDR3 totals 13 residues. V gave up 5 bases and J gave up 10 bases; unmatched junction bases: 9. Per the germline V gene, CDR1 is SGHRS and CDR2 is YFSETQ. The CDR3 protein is CASSSGTATEQFF. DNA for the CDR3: TGCGCCAGCAGTTCCGGGACAGCAACAGAGCAGTTCTTC.